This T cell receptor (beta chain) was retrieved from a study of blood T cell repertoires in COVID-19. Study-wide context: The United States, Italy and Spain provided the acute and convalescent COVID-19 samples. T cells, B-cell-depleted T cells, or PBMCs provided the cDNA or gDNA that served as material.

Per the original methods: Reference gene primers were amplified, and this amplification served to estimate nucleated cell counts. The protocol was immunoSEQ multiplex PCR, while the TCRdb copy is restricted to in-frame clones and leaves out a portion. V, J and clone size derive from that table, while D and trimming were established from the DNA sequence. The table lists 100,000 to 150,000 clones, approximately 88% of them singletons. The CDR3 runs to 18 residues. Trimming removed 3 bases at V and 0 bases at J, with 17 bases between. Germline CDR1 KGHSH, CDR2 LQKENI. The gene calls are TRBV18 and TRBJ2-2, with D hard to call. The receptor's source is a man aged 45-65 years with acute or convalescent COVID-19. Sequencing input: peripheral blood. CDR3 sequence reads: CASSPLSHTFANTGELFF. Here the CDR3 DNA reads TGTGCCAGCTCACCTCTCTCGCACACGTTCGCGAACACCGGGGAGCTGTTTTTT.